The clone carrying this TCR beta chain was recorded a few times. Its antigen remains unknown. Each gene name is a mouse one. With the read ending 4 residues before the CDR3 end, the germline J gene is used to fill in that end. Germline CDR1 reads NSQYPW; CDR2 reads LRSPGD (reference sequence). The length of the CDR3 is 15 residues. The sample originates from a study of CD8+ T cells in alopecia areata. Broader study findings: Affected lesional scalp, above all in alopecia totalis/universalis, was more clonal than normal scalp. Sharing of TCR sequences between patients (possibly for HLA-related reasons) was less clear than in mice. There were also resident alphabeta T cells of normal skin sequenced in scalp samples.

Sorting of pooled cutaneous lymph node cells was based on CD4, CD8alpha, NKG2D, NKG2ACE and other markers. Sequencing relied on a cDNA template that was reverse transcribed from extracted RNA. The table came from immunoSEQ multiplex PCR; TCRdb's copy has only in-frame clones and leaves some out. Recorded here are around 300,000 clones, with no singletons, and the ten leading clones hold roughly 1.2%. The specimen was CD4+ T cells sorted from a lymph node. The chain links TRBV1 to TRBJ2-1; weak D call: TRBD1 (5 bases). The source of this sequence is a C3H/HeJ mouse with alopecia areata. The mice in this strain carry MHC haplotype H2-k. The CDR3 sequence: CTCSADRTSGAEQFF. Partial CDR3 DNA: TGCACCTGCAGTGCAGATCGGACAAGCGGGGCT.